Below are 10 T cell receptor beta chains sequenced from a single sample in a study of T cell clonotyping in hematopoietic cell transplantation. The method was immunoSEQ multiplex PCR; TCRdb's version includes in-frame clones alone and lacks a portion of them. The data show roughly 18,000 clones, about 84% seen once. As to time point: recipient sample about 28 days before transplant, after cytoreduction. Here the sequenced sample was peripheral blood mononuclear cells, taken before stem cell transplant. Receptors were obtained from a man in his fifties or sixties with acute myeloid leukemia. Some clones in this sample may be carry-over from other donors' samples.

The chain uses TRBV14 and TRBJ1-4; D perhaps matches TRBD1 (6 bases). The CDR3 consists of 15 residues. Germline CDR1 and CDR2: SGHDN and FVKESK. Trimming removed 4 bases from V and 1 base from J, with 10 bases in between. CDR3 in amino acids: CASSLIQGTNEKLFF. The CDR3 DNA reads as TGTGCCAGCAGCCTGATACAGGGAACTAATGAAAAACTGTTTTTT.

This clone was counted a few times. This chain connects TRBV5-1 to TRBJ2-4; D is possibly TRBD2 (5 bases). Germline V gene lookup returns CDR1 SGHRS and CDR2 YFSETQ. The V end was cut by 0 bases, the J end by 1 base, with 5 bases between. This CDR3 has 14 amino acids. DNA of the CDR3: TGCGCCAGCAGCTTGGGAGGGGCCAAAAACATTCAGTACTTC. Its protein is CASSLGGAKNIQYF.

The rearrangement joins TRBV5-1 to TRBJ1-6; TRBD1 is a possible D gene (6 bases). V lost 1 base, J lost 7 bases, and 15 bases lay in between. The CDR3 runs 16 residues. CDR1 is SGHRS, CDR2 YFSETQ, per germline. This CDR3 reads CASSLKWQGLNSPLHF. In DNA form, the CDR3 reads TGCGCCAGCAGCTTGAAGTGGCAGGGGTTAAATTCACCCCTCCACTTT.

The chain is built from TRBV4-3 and TRBJ1-1, with D hard to call. The CDR3 loop spans 14 amino acids. The V gene's germline CDR1 is LGHNA and CDR2 YSLEER. The V end lost 1 base, the J end lost 4 bases, and 10 bases lay between the germline ends. This CDR3 is CASSQGRMGTEAFF. The CDR3 DNA reads TGCGCCAGCAGCCAAGGTCGGATGGGCACTGAAGCTTTCTTT.

A word on this clone: At one end the junction does not follow the germline gene, possibly because of a read error. V and J are TRBV6-5 and TRBJ2-7; tentative D call: TRBD1 (5 bases). CDR3 length: 11 amino acids. Germline lookup yields CDR1 MNHEY and CDR2 SVGAGI. DNA of the CDR3: TGTGCCAGCAGTTCTGACAGCTTCACGAACTTC. It translates to CASSSDSFTNF.

The chain employs TRBV15 and TRBJ2-3; D unresolved. CDR3 size: 15 residues. V shed 1 base and J shed 4 bases, with 12 bases lying between them. Germline V gene data show CDR1 as LNHNV and CDR2 as YYDKDF (reference sequence). In DNA form, the CDR3 reads TGTGCCACCAGCAGAGTCACTGGGCTCGCAGATACGCAGTATTTT. As protein: CATSRVTGLADTQYF.

CDR3 sequence (DNA): TGTGCCAGCAGTTACGGCAGAACTAACTATGGCTACACCTTC. Translated: CASSYGRTNYGYTF. This chain links TRBV6-5 with TRBJ1-2, with D unclear. Germline V gives CDR1 MNHEY, CDR2 SVGAGI. CDR3 length equals 14 residues. V lost 2 bases, J lost 0 bases, and 7 bases lay in between.

A few counts support this clone. The chain is built from TRBV7-6 and TRBJ1-6, with TRBD1 as a possible D gene (6 bases). The CDR3 runs 15 residues. From germline, CDR1 is SGHVS and CDR2 FNYEAQ. V was trimmed by 5 bases and J by 10 bases, leaving 18 bases between them. The CDR3 loop is CASSRNRDRISPLHF. CDR3 in DNA: TGTGCCAGCAGCCGGAACAGGGATCGGATATCACCCCTCCACTTT.

The chain carries TRBV11-1 and TRBJ1-1; a possible D gene is TRBD1 (6 bases). The V end lost 3 bases, the J end lost 0 bases, and 11 bases lay between the germline ends. Germline V gene sequence: CDR1 SGHAT, CDR2 FQDESV (reference sequence). The CDR3 consists of 15 residues. The CDR3 is CASSFPGTLNTEAFF. The DNA for the CDR3 is TGTGCCAGCAGCTTCCCCGGGACACTGAACACTGAAGCTTTCTTT.

The chain is built from TRBV9 and TRBJ2-7; 11 nucleotides match TRBD1. Germline V gene lookup returns CDR1 SGDLS and CDR2 YYNGEE. Germline trimming cut 3 bases from V and 3 bases from J; bases unmatched to any gene: 2. CDR3 length: 14 amino acids. The CDR3 nucleotides read TGTGCCAGCAGCGAGGGGACAGGGGGCTACGAGCAGTACTTC. Translating it yields CASSEGTGGYEQYF.